A selection of T cell receptor beta chains follows, all from one sample in a study of blood T cell repertoires in COVID-19. The table came from immunoSEQ multiplex PCR; TCRdb's copy has only in-frame clones and leaves some out. The table has 190,000 or so clones, around 86% seen once. Sequenced input: peripheral blood. These receptors were collected from a man aged 35 to 55 with acute or convalescent COVID-19. The CDR3 runs from the conserved cysteine through the conserved F or W. D genes are given only for firm matches. Not all rows give a size; the values are once, few, many and, for expanded clones, a class.

clone_size,v_call,d_call,j_call,cdr3_aa,cdr3_nt
few,TRBV6-5,NA,TRBJ1-5,CASSENGVGNQPQHF,TGTGCCAGCAGCGAGAATGGAGTTGGCAATCAGCCCCAGCATTTT
NA,TRBV7-9,TRBD1,TRBJ2-7,CASSPRGQGTGYEQYF,TGTGCCAGCAGCCCGCGGGGACAGGGGACGGGCTACGAGCAGTACTTC
NA,TRBV6-2/TRBV6-3,TRBD1,TRBJ2-3,CASSYLGQGTDTQYF,TGTGCCAGCAGTTACTTAGGACAGGGCACAGATACGCAGTATTTT
once,TRBV4-3,TRBD1,TRBJ2-3,CASSQTGQTFTDTQYF,TGCGCCAGCAGCCAAACGGGACAGACTTTCACAGATACGCAGTATTTT
NA,TRBV27,NA,TRBJ1-6,CASSSGANNSPLHF,TGTGCCAGCAGTTCGGGAGCAAATAATTCACCCCTCCACTTT
NA,TRBV11-2,NA,TRBJ1-2,CASSLGGGFWDGYTF,TGTGCCAGCAGCTTAGGCGGGGGCTTCTGGGATGGCTACACCTTC
once,TRBV6-1,NA,TRBJ1-4,CASSETRVREKLFF,TGTGCCAGCAGTGAAACCAGGGTGAGGGAAAAACTGTTTTTT
NA,TRBV19,TRBD2,TRBJ2-5,CASSHSGGEAETQYF,TGTGCCAGTAGCCACAGCGGGGGTGAAGCAGAGACCCAGTACTTC
NA,TRBV3-1/TRBV3-2,NA,TRBJ2-7,CASSQDWGPNYEQYF,TGTGCCAGCAGCCAAGATTGGGGCCCCAACTACGAGCAGTACTTC
once,TRBV20-1,NA,TRBJ1-2,CSVSTAGDYGYTF,TGCAGTGTTAGTACAGCGGGGGACTATGGCTACACCTTC
NA,TRBV6-2/TRBV6-3,NA,TRBJ2-2,CASSYSDYNGELFF,TGTGCCAGCAGTTACTCGGACTACAACGGGGAGCTGTTTTTT
NA,TRBV5-1,NA,TRBJ2-7,CASSLGRRGYEQYF,TGCGCCAGCAGCTTGGGGCGTAGGGGCTACGAGCAGTACTTC
NA,TRBV5-1,NA,TRBJ1-5,CASSSSPGQPQHF,TGCGCCAGCAGCTCTAGCCCCGGACAGCCCCAGCATTTT
once,TRBV6-5,NA,TRBJ1-2,CATRLGGLVLGYTF,TGTGCCACACGACTCGGGGGGCTGGTGTTGGGCTACACCTTC
NA,TRBV9,TRBD1,TRBJ2-6,CASSSRQGATFSGANVLTF,TGTGCCAGCAGCTCAAGACAGGGGGCGACTTTCTCTGGGGCCAACGTCCTGACTTTC
NA,TRBV11-2,NA,TRBJ1-2,CASSTDTIYGYTF,TGTGCCAGCAGCACCGACACAATCTATGGCTACACCTTC
NA,TRBV6-1,TRBD1,TRBJ1-3,CASSEGQGGNTIYF,TGTGCCAGCAGTGAGGGACAGGGTGGAAACACCATATATTTT
NA,TRBV29-1,NA,TRBJ1-4,CSVEMLGSNEKLFF,TGCAGCGTTGAAATGCTCGGTTCTAATGAAAAACTGTTTTTT
NA,TRBV27,NA,TRBJ2-1,CYFGPRGGGLNEQFF,TGTTACTTCGGCCCGCGTGGGGGGGGCCTCAATGAGCAGTTCTTC
NA,TRBV27,NA,TRBJ2-7,CATSGTPVREQYF,TGTGCCACCTCCGGGACTCCAGTCAGGGAGCAGTACTTC
once,TRBV7-2,TRBD1,TRBJ2-7,CASSSNTGGPYEQYF,TGTGCCAGCAGCTCGAATACAGGGGGACCCTACGAGCAGTACTTC
NA,TRBV7-6,TRBD2,TRBJ2-3,CASSTRGGFTDTQYF,TGTGCCAGCAGTACACGGGGGGGCTTCACAGATACGCAGTATTTT
once,TRBV3-1/TRBV3-2,TRBD2,TRBJ2-5,CASSQGRLAQETQYF,TGTGCCAGCAGCCAGGGGCGACTAGCCCAAGAGACCCAGTACTTC
NA,TRBV27,NA,TRBJ2-5,CASRATGLETQYF,TGTGCCAGCAGGGCAACAGGGTTGGAGACCCAGTACTTC
NA,TRBV2,TRBD2,TRBJ2-3,CASRLAGAALTDTQYF,TGTGCCAGCAGGCTAGCGGGGGCCGCCCTCACAGATACGCAGTATTTT
NA,TRBV5-1,TRBD1,TRBJ1-1,CASFPQGVSTEAFF,TGCGCCAGCTTCCCACAGGGGGTGTCCACTGAAGCTTTCTTT
NA,TRBV10-1,TRBD2,TRBJ2-3,CASSPGLAATQYF,TGCGCCAGCAGCCCAGGACTAGCGGCTACACAGTATTTT
NA,TRBV19,NA,TRBJ2-2,CASSLAEPTGELFF,TGTGCCAGTAGTCTGGCAGAACCTACCGGGGAGCTGTTTTTT
NA,TRBV6-2/TRBV6-3,NA,TRBJ1-5,CASSQSPGSKNQPQHF,TGTGCCAGCAGTCAGTCGCCGGGATCAAAAAATCAGCCCCAGCATTTT
NA,TRBV5-1,TRBD2,TRBJ2-3,CASSLPSGPSTDTQYF,TGCGCCAGCAGCTTGCCTAGCGGGCCTAGCACAGATACGCAGTATTTT
NA,TRBV5-1,NA,TRBJ1-1,CASSPLGGNTEAFF,TGCGCCAGCAGCCCCCTCGGGGGGAACACTGAAGCTTTCTTT
NA,TRBV2,NA,TRBJ2-1,CASSPVLYNEQFF,TGTGCCAGCAGCCCCGTCCTCTACAATGAGCAGTTCTTC
NA,TRBV5-1,NA,TRBJ1-1,CASSLQGPGTEAFF,TGCGCCAGCAGCTTGCAGGGGCCGGGCACTGAAGCTTTCTTT
NA,TRBV30,NA,TRBJ1-5,CAWSSRQNNQPQHF,TGTGCCTGGAGTTCCAGACAGAACAATCAGCCCCAGCATTTT
NA,TRBV6-5,TRBD1,TRBJ1-1,CASSYAGTGVNTEAFF,TGTGCCAGCAGTTACGCCGGGACAGGGGTGAACACTGAAGCTTTCTTT
NA,TRBV6-2/TRBV6-3,TRBD1,TRBJ2-7,CASSPGTGGIVDEQYF,TGTGCCAGCAGTCCCGGGACAGGGGGCATCGTCGACGAGCAGTACTTC
NA,TRBV6-2/TRBV6-3,NA,TRBJ2-7,CASSYPFGFQAQGYEQYF,TGTGCCAGCAGTTACCCCTTTGGATTTCAGGCTCAGGGCTACGAGCAGTACTTC
few,TRBV27,NA,TRBJ1-1,CASRALRVVDTEAFF,TGTGCCAGCAGAGCCCTCAGGGTTGTGGACACTGAAGCTTTCTTT
NA,TRBV12-3/TRBV12-4,NA,TRBJ2-2,CASSFGGAGELFF,TGTGCCAGCAGTTTCGGAGGAGCCGGGGAGCTGTTTTTT
NA,TRBV27,NA,TRBJ2-1,CASRRDSGREQFF,TGTGCCAGCAGGCGGGACTCCGGAAGGGAGCAGTTCTTC
few,TRBV9,NA,TRBJ1-3,CASSVGGPGHHYF,TGTGCCAGCAGCGTAGGGGGTCCGGGACACCACTATTTT
NA,TRBV12-3/TRBV12-4,NA,TRBJ2-7,CASSPTGGDEQYF,TGTGCCAGCAGTCCAACAGGGGGGGACGAGCAGTACTTC
NA,TRBV11-2,NA,TRBJ1-4,CASSLVGGAGEKLFF,TGTGCCAGCAGCTTAGTAGGGGGGGCGGGTGAAAAACTGTTTTTT
NA,TRBV7-2,TRBD1,TRBJ1-2,CASSFGQDYGYTF,TGTGCCAGCAGCTTCGGACAGGATTATGGCTACACCTTC
NA,TRBV5-1,NA,TRBJ1-4,CASSLQTTNEKLFF,TGCGCCAGCAGCTTACAGACAACTAATGAAAAACTGTTTTTT
NA,TRBV12-3/TRBV12-4,NA,TRBJ2-2,CASSLVGTGELFF,TGTGCCAGCAGTTTAGTCGGCACCGGGGAGCTGTTTTTT
NA,TRBV5-4,TRBD1,TRBJ2-7,CASSPSGGLPYEQYF,TGTGCCAGCAGCCCATCAGGGGGTTTACCCTACGAGCAGTACTTC
NA,TRBV4-1,NA,TRBJ1-2,CASSQDVRVGYGYTF,TGCGCCAGCAGCCAAGACGTGCGGGTTGGCTATGGCTACACCTTC
NA,TRBV27,TRBD2,TRBJ2-1,CASSHRSLAGAYYNEQFF,TGTGCCAGCAGTCACAGGAGCCTAGCGGGGGCCTACTACAATGAGCAGTTCTTC